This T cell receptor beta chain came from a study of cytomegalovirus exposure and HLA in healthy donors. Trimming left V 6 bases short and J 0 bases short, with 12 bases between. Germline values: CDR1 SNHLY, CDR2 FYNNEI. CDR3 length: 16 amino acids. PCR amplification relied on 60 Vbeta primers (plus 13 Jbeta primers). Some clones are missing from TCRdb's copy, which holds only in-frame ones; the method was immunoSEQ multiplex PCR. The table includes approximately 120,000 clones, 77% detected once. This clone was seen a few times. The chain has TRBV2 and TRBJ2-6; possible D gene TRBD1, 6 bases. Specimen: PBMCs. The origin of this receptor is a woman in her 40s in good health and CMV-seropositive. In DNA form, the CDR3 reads TGTGCCAGCAGGAAGGACAGTTTCTCTGGGGCCAACGTCCTGACTTTC. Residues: CASRKDSFSGANVLTF.